This TCR beta chain is drawn from a study of cytomegalovirus exposure and HLA in healthy donors. The PCR contained 60 Vbeta and 13 Jbeta primers. This table comes from immunoSEQ multiplex PCR, and its TCRdb copy is limited to in-frame clones, with some not included. The sample lists approximately 190,000 clones; roughly 76% were seen once. Germline CDR1 is MNHEY and CDR2 is SMNVEV (reference sequence). The CDR3 contains 15 residues. Trimming left V 3 bases short and J 4 bases short, with 15 bases between. This receptor was taken from a middle-aged man in good health and CMV-seropositive. The chain carries TRBV27 and TRBJ1-2; the D is unclear. Sequencing was performed on PBMCs. CDR3 in amino acids: CASSLSLTTSYGYTF. The CDR3 region has the DNA TGTGCCAGCAGTTTGTCTCTGACTACCTCCTATGGCTACACCTTC.